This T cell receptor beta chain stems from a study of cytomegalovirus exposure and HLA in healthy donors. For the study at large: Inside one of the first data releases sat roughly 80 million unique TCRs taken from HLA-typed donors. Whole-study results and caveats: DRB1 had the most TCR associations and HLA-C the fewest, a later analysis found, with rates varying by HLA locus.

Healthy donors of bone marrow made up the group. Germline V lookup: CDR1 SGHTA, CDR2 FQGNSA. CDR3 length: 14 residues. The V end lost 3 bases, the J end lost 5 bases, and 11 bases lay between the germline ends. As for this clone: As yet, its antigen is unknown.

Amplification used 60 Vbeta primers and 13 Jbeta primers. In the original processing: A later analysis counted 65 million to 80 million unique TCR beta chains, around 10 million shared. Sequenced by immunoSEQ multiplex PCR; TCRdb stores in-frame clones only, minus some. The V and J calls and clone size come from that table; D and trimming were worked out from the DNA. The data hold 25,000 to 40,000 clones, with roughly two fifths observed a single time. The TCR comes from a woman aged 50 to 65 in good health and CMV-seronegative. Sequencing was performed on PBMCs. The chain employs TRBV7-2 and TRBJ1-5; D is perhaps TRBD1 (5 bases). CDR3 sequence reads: CASSFGGRDQPQHF. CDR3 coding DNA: TGTGCCAGCAGCTTCGGGGGAAGGGATCAGCCCCAGCATTTT.